This T cell receptor beta chain originates from a study of T cell responses to AZD1222 COVID-19 vaccine. Sequencing was performed with immunoSEQ multiplex PCR; in TCRdb, only in-frame clones are kept and a portion is missing. The table includes approximately 110,000 clones, more than 70% detected once. Turning to this clone: The antigen remains unidentified.

Overall study findings and caveats: The donor group comprised mostly white British people and more females; the analysis possibly underestimated clonal diversity. A reported finding is that nearly half of spike-specific TCRs target unmutated variant regions.

The CDR3 is 14 amino acids. Between the trimmed V and J ends, which lost 3 bases and 6 bases, there was a span of 12 bases. CDR1 is MDHEN, CDR2 SYDVKM, per germline. The V and J genes are TRBV28 and TRBJ1-5; possibly TRBD1 for D (5 bases). This clonotype was sampled from an adult who received the AZD1222 COVID-19 vaccine. Specimen: peripheral blood, collected 28 days after the second AZD1222 dose. The CDR3 nucleotides read TGTGCCAGCAGTTTGCCCGGGGGTAGTCAGCCCCAGCATTTT. It specifies CASSLPGGSQPQHF. Using reference TRBV28 and TRBJ1-5 for the parts outside the CDR3, the full variable domain is DVKVTQSSRYLVKRTGEKVFLECVQDMDHENMFWYRQDPGLGLRLIYFSYDVKMKEKGDIPEGYSVSREKKERFSLILESASTNQTSMYLCASSLPGGSQPQHFGDGTRLSIL.